This TCR beta chain stems from a study of T cell repertoires in cytomegalovirus infection. Regarding the study as a whole: Cumulative frequency of public TCR beta families picked out carriers of CMV plus the relevant HLA.

TCRdb re-called the reads with MiXCR, one entry per CDR3 protein. Counted here are 150,000 or so distinct CDR3 sequences, roughly 20% occurring once; the ten biggest clones make up 20% to 30%. About this clonotype itself: Its target is not known.

The ends were cut back, 3 bases at V and 0 bases at J, with 12 bases in the middle. Germline values: CDR1 SGHVS, CDR2 FQNEAQ. The CDR3 covers 15 residues. The sequence was obtained from a human donor in good health (CMV status not recorded). Some clones in this sample may be carry-over from other donors' samples. V is TRBV7-8 and J is TRBJ2-7; either TRBD1 or TRBD2 may fit D (5 bases each). The specimen was CD8+ T cells from cultured PBMCs, collected from culture after CMV antigen stimulation. For the CDR3, the DNA is TGTGCCAGCAGCTTGGAAGGGGACCCCTCCTACGAGCAGTACTTC. Amino acids: CASSLEGDPSYEQYF.